A single T cell receptor beta chain is shown here with its context. Its antigen is currently unknown. Germline CDR1 and CDR2: MNHNY and SVGAGI (reference sequence). J was trimmed by 7 bases and V by 2 bases; bases with no gene match: 6. The CDR3 has 16 amino acids. This sample is part of a study of cytomegalovirus exposure and HLA in healthy donors. Study results and limitations: Researchers catalogued approximately 170 TCR beta chains as cytomegalovirus-associated.

PCR was performed using 60 Vbeta and 13 Jbeta primers. Profiled with immunoSEQ multiplex PCR; TCRdb holds only in-frame clones, not every one. The repertoire shows tens of thousands of clones; the top ten hold 2.7%. It was healthy bone marrow donors who served as donors. Sequencing input: PBMCs. This receptor was obtained from a man in his forties in good health and CMV-seronegative. This chain uses TRBV6-6 with TRBJ1-6, with TRBD1 identical over 9 bases. The DNA for the CDR3 is TGTGCCAGCAGTTACCTCGGGACAGGGAAGAATTCACCCCTCCACTTT. This translates into CASSYLGTGKNSPLHF.